The clone carrying this TCR beta chain was picked up a small number of times. The antigen remains undetermined. The sample belongs to a study of T-cell memory formation after mild COVID-19. Study background: TCR clusters were mostly confined to one donor each.

Study-wide points: Certain responding clones were present in pre-infection memory, suggesting participation of cross-reactive memory. Shrinking CD4+ clones resided mostly in CM and EM, and CD8+ ones in EMRA.

Constant-segment-primed 5'RACE gave TCR alpha and TCR beta cDNA libraries with sample barcodes and UMIs. TCRdb re-derived calls from the 5' RACE reads in MiXCR, one entry per CDR3 protein. The data contain about 390,000 distinct CDR3 sequences, approximately 16% of them singletons. V lost 0 bases, J lost 6 bases, and 14 bases lay in between. The CDR3 covers 15 residues. CDR1 SGHRS and CDR2 YFSETQ come from the germline V gene. Sequencing input: PBMCs or a T cell subset sorted from them (not recorded which). This clonotype was sampled from a man younger than 30 who had mild COVID-19 (a few samples of this study predate the infection). Cell type and time point are not known. The V and J genes are TRBV5-1 and TRBJ2-3; the D gene is possibly TRBD2 (5 bases). The CDR3 DNA follows: TGCGCCAGCAGCTTGGACGGGATATCACAGGATACGCAGTATTTT. Its protein is CASSLDGISQDTQYF.